Reported below is one T cell receptor beta chain. The target of this receptor is not known. Qualities for individual bases were not recorded, and no much larger clone is one base off. Deletion took 3 bases off V and 6 bases off J, with a span of 20 bases between the germline ends. Inclusive of the bounding cysteine and phenylalanine, the CDR3 is 16 residues long. CDR3 DNA only is kept here, 48 bases in frame from base 1. CDR1 and CDR2, looked up from the germline V gene, are SGHAT and FQNNGV. The data derive from a study of shared clonotypes between healthy human individuals (dated by TCRdb to 2020 to 2021). The study in broad terms: The cohort comprised two women and a few men aged 18 to 49 years. To increase sequencing depth and limit assay-specific biases, different laboratories used diverse techniques to prepare libraries and sequence TCR repertoires. Between about 0.9 and 8.9 billion PBMCs per donor were obtained by leukapheresis. Blood TCR repertoires of five healthy adults were deeply sequenced to estimate repertoire size and the extent of clonotype sharing between individuals. For each donor, three plates each were used for CD4 naive and CD4 memory, two plates were used for CD8 naive, and one plate was used for CD8 memory. The study at large found these results: Even with the large sequencing depth, rarefaction of the sorted-subset datasets indicated that sequencing was incomplete. Estimated clonotype richness was generally larger for naive than for memory subsets. Sampling was limited to blood, and TCR repertoires in tissue likely differ from TCR repertoires in blood. The small number of donors limited the genetic and exposure-history diversity represented. Higher generation probabilities were observed for clonotypes shared by all four sorted-subset donors than for non-shared clonotypes. Pairwise subsampling indicated that sequencing depth was expected to affect the degree of clonotype sharing among donors. Across several donors, roughly 5% of naive CD4, approximately 3.6% of naive CD8, approximately 2.5% of memory CD4, and around 0.4% of memory CD8 clonotypes were shared.

Healthy HIV-negative adults with no recently reported acute infections or vaccinations were included as donors. Only Caucasian adults living in Nashville, Tennessee, USA were represented among the donors. CD4+ T cells were enriched through magnetic negative selection, after which naive cells were positively selected on CD45RA and the remaining negative fraction served as the memory subset. Blood was collected by leukapheresis, and PBMCs were isolated by Ficoll-Histopaque density gradient centrifugation and then cryopreserved in liquid nitrogen vapor phase. Analytical flow cytometry was used to check the purity and quantity of each magnetically sorted T cell population. Each sorted fraction had its genomic DNA isolated and then quantified by UV absorbance on a Nanodrop 2000c. Using the deep immunoSEQ assay, multiplex PCR amplified TCR CDR3 regions from genomic DNA. Genomic DNA extracted from each cell subset was distributed evenly over all wells of several immunoSEQ 96-well plates, and each plate served as one replicate. Each replicate PCR for sorted subsets received 150 to 250 ng genomic DNA, equal to some 32,000 T cell genomes. Purified libraries were measured with a Qubit 3.0 fluorometer, size-checked on a Bioanalyzer 2100, and measured again with the KAPA Library Quantification kit. Every immunoSEQ 96-well plate was sequenced on a separate single-read 150-cycle Illumina NextSeq 550 flow cell. Concerning the study's data processing: Because the immunoSEQ output included only junctional sequences and no quality scores, the filtering could not be the same as the filtering used for full-length reads. To assign V/J genes and CDR3, sequences were annotated using PyIR, a Python wrapper for IgBLAST v1.9, with IMGT germline references. Reads were filtered out if the reads had weak V/J assignments (E-value above 1e-6), no CDR3, stop codons, out-of-frame junctions, or ambiguous translated residues. V3J clonotypes were defined by identical inferred V gene, J gene, and CDR3 amino acid sequence. The percentage overlap between two repertoires was calculated by dividing the number of shared unique clonotypes by the size of the smaller repertoire. Three approaches were used to assess repertoire richness: RTK rarefaction, the Chao1 estimator, and Recon v2.1 estimates of unobserved clonotypes. For all TCRbeta clonotypes obtained by the gDNA method from four donors, generation probabilities were computed with OLGA. The table comes from immuneACCESS by way of TCRdb, which keeps in-frame sequences with V and J called. Part of the clones is missing from these tables; in studies checked, under half for an unresolved V gene and the rest for unknown reasons. That table is the source of V, J and clone size, and D and trimming were worked out from the DNA. The sample yields around 990,000 clones; approximately 80% were counted once. Of the sample, over 0.8% is held by the ten largest clones.

The sample consisted of memory CD4+ T cells from PBMCs. Read against the paper, the sample's cell subset or site label means: CD45RA-negative fraction. The chain couples TRBV11-2 to TRBJ2-5; the D call is tentative, TRBD1 or TRBD2, as each matches 5 bases. The receptor's source is a man in his late teens or twenties in good health. Some clones in this sample may be carry-over from other donors' samples. The DNA sequence follows: TGTGCCAGCAGCTTTCCCTCGGGGACGGTGATAAAGACCCAGTACTTC. This encodes CASSFPSGTVIKTQYF.